A selection of T cell receptor beta chains follows, all from one sample in a study of OX40 agonist ivuxolimab in advanced cancers. Sequencing was performed with immunoSEQ multiplex PCR; in TCRdb, only in-frame clones are kept and a portion is missing. The table shows tens of thousands of clones, with 80% to 90% occurring only once. Sample: CD4+ or CD8+ T cells sorted from blood, taken in a trial of the OX40 agonist ivuxolimab. The receptors here all came from an adult with an advanced solid tumor such as melanoma, head and neck, liver or kidney cancer. Each CDR3 is given with its conserved first and last residue. The D gene is left open where the match is weak. Size is stated for part of the rows, as once, few or many counts, or as a class when the clone is expanded.

clone size	D gene	V gene	CDR3 length	J gene	CDR3 protein	CDR3 DNA
.	.	TRBV20-1	11	TRBJ2-1	CSADPTGEQFF	TGCAGTGCTGATCCGACCGGTGAGCAGTTCTTC
.	.	TRBV7-2	15	TRBJ2-1	CASSLYGSSYNEQFF	TGTGCCAGCAGCTTGTACGGTAGCTCCTACAATGAGCAGTTCTTC
once	.	TRBV28	13	TRBJ2-1	CASSGSSYNEQFF	TGTGCCAGCAGTGGGAGCTCCTACAATGAGCAGTTCTTC
.	.	TRBV28	16	TRBJ1-6	CASSSQTSSYNSPLHF	TGTGCCAGCAGTTCCCAGACGAGCTCCTATAATTCACCCCTCCACTTT
.	.	TRBV9	14	TRBJ2-7	CASSPRTDRERQYF	TGTGCCAGCAGCCCAAGGACCGACAGAGAAAGGCAGTACTTC
.	TRBD2	TRBV5-1	15	TRBJ2-1	CASSQGAGGLGEQFF	TGCGCCAGCTCCCAGGGAGCGGGGGGGCTTGGTGAGCAGTTCTTC
few	.	TRBV2	14	TRBJ2-1	CASSLRTDHNEQFF	TGTGCCAGCAGCCTACGGACAGACCACAATGAGCAGTTCTTC
.	.	TRBV5-4	16	TRBJ2-6	CASSLARGSGANVLTF	TGTGCCAGCAGCTTGGCCCGGGGCTCTGGGGCCAACGTCCTGACTTTC
.	.	TRBV18	14	TRBJ2-3	CASSPTDSTDTQYF	TGTGCCAGCTCACCGACAGATAGCACAGATACGCAGTATTTT
.	TRBD1	TRBV5-1	16	TRBJ1-4	CASRGQGLPVEEKLFF	TGCGCCAGCCGGGGACAGGGTCTTCCGGTAGAGGAAAAACTGTTTTTT
.	TRBD1	TRBV9	15	TRBJ1-2	CASSGGTGAWNGYTF	TGTGCCAGCAGCGGAGGGACAGGGGCCTGGAATGGCTACACCTTC
.	.	TRBV7-3	15	TRBJ2-5	CASSSHSAGQETQYF	TGTGCCAGCAGCTCCCATAGTGCCGGCCAAGAGACCCAGTACTTC
.	TRBD2	TRBV7-3	14	TRBJ2-1	CASSLAGYYNEQFF	TGTGCCAGCAGTCTAGCGGGGTATTACAATGAGCAGTTCTTC
.	.	TRBV19	14	TRBJ1-5	CASSQGPPLWAQHF	TGTGCCAGTAGTCAGGGGCCCCCATTATGGGCCCAGCATTTT
.	TRBD2	TRBV7-9	16	TRBJ2-7	CASSSGVGTSAYEQYF	TGTGCCAGCAGCTCCGGAGTAGGGACTAGCGCATACGAGCAGTACTTC
.	.	TRBV2	11	TRBJ2-7	CASSAIYEQYF	TGTGCCAGCAGTGCAATCTACGAGCAGTACTTC
once	TRBD1	TRBV10-3	12	TRBJ2-7	CAIRTTGAEQYF	TGTGCCATCAGAACGACAGGGGCAGAGCAGTACTTC
.	.	TRBV6-1	13	TRBJ1-1	CASTNMRNTEAFF	TGTGCCAGCACCAATATGAGAAACACTGAAGCTTTCTTT
.	.	TRBV5-6	14	TRBJ1-5	CASSLKSGNQPQHF	TGTGCCAGCAGCTTAAAAAGTGGCAATCAGCCCCAGCATTTT
.	TRBD2	TRBV5-4	14	TRBJ2-5	CASSLGGSQETQYF	TGTGCCAGCAGCCTCGGGGGGTCCCAAGAGACCCAGTACTTC
once	.	TRBV5-4	15	TRBJ2-2	CASSLGPGEAGELFF	TGTGCCAGCAGCTTGGGTCCAGGGGAGGCCGGGGAGCTGTTTTTT
.	.	TRBV5-1	14	TRBJ2-3	CASSLLAPTDTQYF	TGCGCCAGCAGCTTGTTGGCTCCCACAGATACGCAGTATTTT
.	.	TRBV28	13	TRBJ2-2	CASSSGSAGELFF	TGTGCCAGCAGTTCCGGGTCGGCTGGGGAGCTGTTTTTT
.	.	TRBV27	13	TRBJ1-5	CASSFGGAQPQHF	TGTGCCAGCAGTTTCGGGGGGGCTCAGCCCCAGCATTTT
once	.	TRBV28	15	TRBJ2-2	CASSLIWRNTGELFF	TGTGCCAGCAGTTTAATTTGGCGGAACACCGGGGAGCTGTTTTTT